Listed below are T cell receptor beta chains from one sample, sequenced in a study of T-cell reconstitution after alpha-beta-depleted transplantation in children. MiXCR, run by TCRdb on the PCR reads, gives a single entry per CDR3 protein. This repertoire shows under 450,000 distinct CDR3 sequences, about a sixth found once; its top ten account for under 30%. The starting material was PBMCs, mostly from graft donor cells, obtained 360 days after TCRalphabeta/CD19-depleted stem cell transplant. These receptor sequences come from a boy under two years old who had a stem cell transplant for Wiskott-Aldrich syndrome, so the T cells may come from the graft donor. CDR3s include the opening cysteine and the closing phenylalanine or tryptophan. Fields, in order: CDR3 protein, CDR3 DNA, J gene, V gene, clone size, D gene. The D gene is left open where the match is weak. Clone size is shown for a subset of rows, as once, few, many or a class of expanded clone.

cdr3_aa: CASSHRDEQFF
cdr3_nt: TGTGCCAGCAGCCATCGGGATGAGCAGTTCTTC
j_call: TRBJ2-1
v_call: TRBV11-2
clone_size: many
d_call: NA

cdr3_aa: CATSPGQGTGANVLTF
cdr3_nt: TGTGCCACCAGCCCCGGACAGGGAACTGGGGCCAACGTCCTGACTTTC
j_call: TRBJ2-6
v_call: TRBV15
clone_size: many
d_call: TRBD1

cdr3_aa: CASSPPGQSFNEQFF
cdr3_nt: TGTGCCAGCTCACCTCCGGGACAGAGTTTCAATGAGCAGTTCTTC
j_call: TRBJ2-1
v_call: TRBV18
clone_size: few
d_call: TRBD1

cdr3_aa: CASSQDSGGFYEQYF
cdr3_nt: TGCGCCAGCAGCCAAGATAGCGGGGGCTTCTACGAGCAGTACTTC
j_call: TRBJ2-7
v_call: TRBV4-3
clone_size: many
d_call: TRBD2

cdr3_aa: CASSPRGPSGSSYEQYF
cdr3_nt: TGTGCCAGCAGTCCTCGCGGGCCTAGCGGGAGTTCCTACGAGCAGTACTTC
j_call: TRBJ2-7
v_call: TRBV6-1
clone_size: NA
d_call: TRBD2

cdr3_aa: CASSFAAWGTEAFF
cdr3_nt: TGTGCCAGCAGTTTTGCGGCCTGGGGCACTGAAGCTTTCTTT
j_call: TRBJ1-1
v_call: TRBV12-3/TRBV12-4
clone_size: NA
d_call: NA

cdr3_aa: CASSEGTAYEQYF
cdr3_nt: TGTGCCAGCAGTGAAGGGACAGCTTACGAGCAGTACTTC
j_call: TRBJ2-7
v_call: TRBV2
clone_size: many
d_call: NA

cdr3_aa: CASSIPRGRTGELFF
cdr3_nt: TGTGCCAGCAGCATCCCGAGGGGGAGGACCGGGGAGCTGTTTTTT
j_call: TRBJ2-2
v_call: TRBV7-2
clone_size: NA
d_call: NA

cdr3_aa: CASRAGLAQLSTDTQYF
cdr3_nt: TGTGCCAGCAGAGCCGGACTAGCGCAACTAAGCACAGATACGCAGTATTTT
j_call: TRBJ2-3
v_call: TRBV28
clone_size: many
d_call: TRBD2

cdr3_aa: CASSEGAGRNLDTQYF
cdr3_nt: TGTGCCAGCAGTGAAGGGGCAGGGAGGAATTTGGATACGCAGTATTTT
j_call: TRBJ2-3
v_call: TRBV25-1
clone_size: NA
d_call: NA

cdr3_aa: CASTNSRAPNSPLHF
cdr3_nt: TGTGCCAGCACCAACAGTAGGGCGCCTAATTCACCCCTCCACTTT
j_call: TRBJ1-6
v_call: TRBV27
clone_size: medium-sized
d_call: NA

cdr3_aa: CSVELLGSYNEQFF
cdr3_nt: TGCAGCGTTGAACTGCTTGGGTCCTACAATGAGCAGTTCTTC
j_call: TRBJ2-1
v_call: TRBV29-1
clone_size: few
d_call: NA

cdr3_aa: CASTVIQGSEQFF
cdr3_nt: TGTGCCAGTACCGTTATTCAGGGCTCTGAGCAGTTCTTC
j_call: TRBJ2-1
v_call: TRBV19
clone_size: NA
d_call: NA

cdr3_aa: CSVARVTGELFF
cdr3_nt: TGCAGCGTTGCGCGGGTTACCGGGGAGCTGTTTTTT
j_call: TRBJ2-2
v_call: TRBV29-1
clone_size: NA
d_call: NA

cdr3_aa: CATSDVLGQPQHF
cdr3_nt: TGTGCCACCAGTGACGTATTGGGTCAGCCCCAGCATTTT
j_call: TRBJ1-5
v_call: TRBV24-1
clone_size: few
d_call: NA

cdr3_aa: CASSEGGQGRYNEQFF
cdr3_nt: TGTGCCAGCAGCGAAGGCGGACAGGGCCGCTACAATGAGCAGTTCTTC
j_call: TRBJ2-1
v_call: TRBV7-2
clone_size: few
d_call: TRBD1

cdr3_aa: CASSWRTGNGANVLTF
cdr3_nt: TGTGCCAGCAGCTGGCGGACAGGAAATGGGGCCAACGTCCTGACTTTC
j_call: TRBJ2-6
v_call: TRBV7-2
clone_size: NA
d_call: TRBD1

cdr3_aa: CASSQAASGRLYNEQFF
cdr3_nt: TGCGCCAGCAGCCAAGCGGCTAGCGGGAGGTTGTACAATGAGCAGTTCTTC
j_call: TRBJ2-1
v_call: TRBV4-3
clone_size: NA
d_call: TRBD2

cdr3_aa: CAISEWDRANIQYF
cdr3_nt: TGTGCCATCAGTGAATGGGACAGGGCAAACATTCAGTACTTC
j_call: TRBJ2-4
v_call: TRBV10-3
clone_size: NA
d_call: TRBD1

cdr3_aa: CASRTDWNTGELFF
cdr3_nt: TGTGCCAGCAGAACCGACTGGAACACCGGGGAGCTGTTTTTT
j_call: TRBJ2-2
v_call: TRBV12-3/TRBV12-4
clone_size: many
d_call: NA

cdr3_aa: CASSFGLPYTGELFF
cdr3_nt: TGTGCCAGCAGTTTCGGGCTTCCTTACACCGGGGAGCTGTTTTTT
j_call: TRBJ2-2
v_call: TRBV28
clone_size: NA
d_call: NA

cdr3_aa: CASSLGGSGNLQETQYF
cdr3_nt: TGCGCCAGCAGCCTTGGAGGAAGCGGGAACCTCCAAGAGACCCAGTACTTC
j_call: TRBJ2-5
v_call: TRBV5-1
clone_size: few
d_call: TRBD2

cdr3_aa: CASSVPGLQPQHF
cdr3_nt: TGTGCCAGCAGCGTACCAGGGCTTCAGCCCCAGCATTTT
j_call: TRBJ1-5
v_call: TRBV4-2
clone_size: many
d_call: NA

cdr3_aa: CASSLGASSYEQYF
cdr3_nt: TGTGCCAGCAGTTTGGGGGCGAGCTCCTACGAGCAGTACTTC
j_call: TRBJ2-7
v_call: TRBV12-3/TRBV12-4
clone_size: many
d_call: NA

cdr3_aa: CAISEWVGISDTQYF
cdr3_nt: TGTGCCATCAGTGAGTGGGTGGGAATCTCTGATACGCAGTATTTT
j_call: TRBJ2-3
v_call: TRBV10-3
clone_size: NA
d_call: NA

cdr3_aa: CASSPPRRLNTGELFF
cdr3_nt: TGTGCCAGCAGCCCCCCCCGGAGATTGAACACCGGGGAGCTGTTTTTT
j_call: TRBJ2-2
v_call: TRBV7-2
clone_size: NA
d_call: NA

cdr3_aa: CASSVDLRKTQYF
cdr3_nt: TGTGCCAGCAGCGTAGATTTGCGCAAGACCCAGTACTTC
j_call: TRBJ2-5
v_call: TRBV9
clone_size: NA
d_call: NA

cdr3_aa: CSAILPSLTDTQYF
cdr3_nt: TGCAGTGCTATCTTGCCTTCCCTCACAGATACGCAGTATTTT
j_call: TRBJ2-3
v_call: TRBV20-1
clone_size: NA
d_call: NA